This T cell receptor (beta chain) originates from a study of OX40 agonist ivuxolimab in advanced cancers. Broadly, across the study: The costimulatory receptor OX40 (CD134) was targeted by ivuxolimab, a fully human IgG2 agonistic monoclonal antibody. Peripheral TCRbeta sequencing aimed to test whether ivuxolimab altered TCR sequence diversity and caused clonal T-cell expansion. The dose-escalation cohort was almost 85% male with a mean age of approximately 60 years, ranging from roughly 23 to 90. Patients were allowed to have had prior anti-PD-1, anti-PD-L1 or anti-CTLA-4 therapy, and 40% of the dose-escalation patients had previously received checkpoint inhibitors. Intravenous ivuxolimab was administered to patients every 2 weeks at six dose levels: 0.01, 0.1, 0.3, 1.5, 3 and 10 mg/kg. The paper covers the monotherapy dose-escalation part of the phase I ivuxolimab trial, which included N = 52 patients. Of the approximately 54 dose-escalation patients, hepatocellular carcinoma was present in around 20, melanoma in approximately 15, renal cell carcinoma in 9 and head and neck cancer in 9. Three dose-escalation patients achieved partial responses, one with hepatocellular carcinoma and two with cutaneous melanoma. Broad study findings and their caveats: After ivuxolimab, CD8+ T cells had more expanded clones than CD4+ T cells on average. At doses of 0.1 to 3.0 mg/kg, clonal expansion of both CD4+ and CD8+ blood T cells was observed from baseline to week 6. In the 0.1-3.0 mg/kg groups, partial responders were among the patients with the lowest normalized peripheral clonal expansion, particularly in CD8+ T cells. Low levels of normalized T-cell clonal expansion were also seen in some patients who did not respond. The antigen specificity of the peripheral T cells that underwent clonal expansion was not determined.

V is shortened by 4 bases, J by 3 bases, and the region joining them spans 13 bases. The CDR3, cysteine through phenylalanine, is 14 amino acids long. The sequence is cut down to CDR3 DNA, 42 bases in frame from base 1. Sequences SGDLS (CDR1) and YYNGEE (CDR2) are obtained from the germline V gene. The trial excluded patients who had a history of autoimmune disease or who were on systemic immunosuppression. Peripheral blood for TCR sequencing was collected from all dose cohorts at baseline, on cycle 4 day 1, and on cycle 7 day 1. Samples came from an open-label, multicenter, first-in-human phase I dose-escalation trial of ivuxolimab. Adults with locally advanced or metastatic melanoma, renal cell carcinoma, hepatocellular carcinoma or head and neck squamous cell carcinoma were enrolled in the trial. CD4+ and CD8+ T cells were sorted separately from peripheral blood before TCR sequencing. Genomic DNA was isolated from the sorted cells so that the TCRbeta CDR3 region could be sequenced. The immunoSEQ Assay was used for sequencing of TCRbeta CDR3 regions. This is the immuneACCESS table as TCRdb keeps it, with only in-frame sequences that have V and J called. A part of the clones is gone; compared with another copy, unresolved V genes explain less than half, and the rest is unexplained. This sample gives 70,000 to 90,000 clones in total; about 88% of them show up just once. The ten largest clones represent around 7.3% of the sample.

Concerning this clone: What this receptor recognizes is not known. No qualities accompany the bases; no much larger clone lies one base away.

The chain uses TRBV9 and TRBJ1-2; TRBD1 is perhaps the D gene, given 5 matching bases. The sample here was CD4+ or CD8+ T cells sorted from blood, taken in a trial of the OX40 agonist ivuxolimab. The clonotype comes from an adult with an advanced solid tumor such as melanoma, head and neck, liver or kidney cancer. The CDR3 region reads CASSPLAGHYGYTF. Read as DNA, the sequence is TGTGCCAGCAGCCCGCTCGCAGGGCACTATGGCTACACCTTC.